This T cell receptor (beta chain) was captured by sequencing in a study of control samples from healthy donors and cancer patients. The CDR3 consists of 11 residues. With 5 bases removed from V and 4 bases from J, the gap between germline ends came to 6 bases. The germline V gene has CDR1 WNHNN and CDR2 SYGVQD (reference sequence). In this sample, this clone turned up once. TCRdb keeps only in-frame clones here, not all; method: immunoSEQ multiplex PCR. The table has 85,000 to 90,000 clones, under 90% seen once. The sequence came from a woman aged 35 to 49 in good health. J is TRBJ2-7 and V is TRBV10-1; D unclear. Sample: blood. The CDR3 protein is CASSIIYEQYF. The CDR3 nucleotides read TGCGCCAGCAGTATAATATACGAGCAGTACTTC.